This TCR beta chain derives from a study of cytomegalovirus exposure and HLA in healthy donors. V was shortened by 9 bases and J by 0 bases, with 12 bases between the two germline ends. The CDR3 is 13 amino acids. Germline CDR1 is MNHNY and CDR2 is SVGAGI (reference sequence). Donors consisted of healthy bone marrow donors. Primers for the PCR totalled 60 Vbeta and 13 Jbeta. Method: immunoSEQ multiplex PCR; TCRdb's copy keeps in-frame clones and lacks some. The table lists around 110,000 clones, roughly four fifths of them singletons. The source material was PBMCs. This clonotype originated in a male donor in good health and CMV-seropositive. The J gene is TRBJ2-7, the V gene TRBV6-6; a weak D match, TRBD1 (5 bases). The CDR3 loop reads CASSRQSSYEQYF. In DNA form, the CDR3 reads TGTGCCAGTTCCCGACAGAGCTCCTACGAGCAGTACTTC.